This is a list of T cell receptor beta chains from one sample in a study of OX40 agonist ivuxolimab in advanced cancers. Only in-frame clones appear in the TCRdb table, and some are missing; sequencing was by immunoSEQ multiplex PCR. Among tens of thousands of clones, around nine tenths were seen once, and the ten largest hold 1.1%. Material: CD4+ or CD8+ T cells sorted from blood, obtained in a trial of the OX40 agonist ivuxolimab. These receptors all come from an adult with an advanced solid tumor such as melanoma, head and neck, liver or kidney cancer. Each CDR3 is given with its conserved first and last residue. A D gene is named only where the DNA matches it firmly. The listing skips clone size in some rows; elsewhere it reads once, few, many or a size class.

len | j_gene | v_gene | d_gene | abundance | CDR3aa | CDR3nt
16 | TRBJ1-5 | TRBV5-6 | TRBD1 | NA | CASSSTGGGSNQPQHF | TGTGCCAGCAGCTCGACAGGGGGCGGTAGCAATCAGCCCCAGCATTTT
14 | TRBJ2-7 | TRBV7-8 | NA | NA | CASSLGRVDYEQYF | TGTGCCAGCAGCCTGGGGCGGGTGGATTACGAGCAGTACTTC
11 | TRBJ2-1 | TRBV6-1 | NA | NA | CATRDLNEQFF | TGTGCCACCAGGGATCTCAATGAGCAGTTCTTC
15 | TRBJ2-7 | TRBV5-1 | NA | NA | CASSLWPAVSYEQYF | TGCGCCAGCAGCTTGTGGCCCGCGGTTTCCTACGAGCAGTACTTC
14 | TRBJ1-2 | TRBV18 | NA | NA | CASSPEGSATGYTF | TGTGCCAGCTCTCCGGAGGGATCCGCAACTGGCTACACCTTC
17 | TRBJ2-6 | TRBV28 | TRBD1 | NA | CASRAGTGLTGANVLTF | TGTGCCAGCAGAGCCGGGACAGGGCTTACTGGGGCCAACGTCCTGACTTTC
12 | TRBJ2-3 | TRBV30 | NA | NA | CAWSVLGDTQYF | TGTGCCTGGAGTGTACTCGGAGATACGCAGTATTTT
14 | TRBJ1-4 | TRBV28 | NA | NA | CASSRGGAFEKLFF | TGTGCCAGCAGCAGAGGGGGGGCTTTCGAAAAACTGTTTTTT
16 | TRBJ2-1 | TRBV5-5 | NA | NA | CASSFRHEQLYNEQFF | TGTGCCAGCAGCTTCAGACACGAACAGCTTTACAATGAGCAGTTCTTC
13 | TRBJ2-1 | TRBV28 | NA | few | CASSLTAYNEQFF | TGTGCCAGCAGTTTAACAGCCTACAATGAGCAGTTCTTC
12 | TRBJ2-7 | TRBV2 | NA | NA | CASSEAGDEQYF | TGTGCCAGCAGTGAAGCTGGCGACGAGCAGTACTTC
14 | TRBJ2-1 | TRBV19 | TRBD2 | NA | CASKLAGGNNEQFF | TGTGCCAGTAAACTAGCGGGAGGGAACAATGAGCAGTTCTTC
17 | TRBJ2-2 | TRBV7-8 | TRBD2 | NA | CASSPQAGGVDTGELFF | TGTGCCAGCAGCCCCCAAGCGGGAGGGGTGGACACCGGGGAGCTGTTTTTT
16 | TRBJ2-3 | TRBV14 | TRBD2 | NA | CASSQAEGLSTDTQYF | TGTGCCAGCAGCCAAGCCGAGGGACTAAGCACAGATACGCAGTATTTT
13 | TRBJ2-2 | TRBV18 | TRBD1 | once | CASSNGGQGKLFF | TGTGCCAGCTCGAATGGGGGACAGGGCAAGCTGTTTTTT
15 | TRBJ2-7 | TRBV30 | TRBD1 | NA | CAWSPSPTGGYEQYF | TGTGCCTGGAGTCCCTCCCCGACAGGGGGGTACGAGCAGTACTTC
15 | TRBJ2-3 | TRBV5-1 | NA | NA | CASSLAGRRPDTQYF | TGCGCCAGCAGCTTGGCCGGACGACGACCGGATACGCAGTATTTT
12 | TRBJ2-7 | TRBV5-1 | NA | NA | CASSLTSYEQYF | TGCGCCAGCAGTCTGACCTCCTACGAGCAGTACTTC
12 | TRBJ2-7 | TRBV30 | TRBD2 | NA | CAWSASGSKQYF | TGTGCCTGGAGTGCTAGCGGGAGTAAGCAGTACTTC
14 | TRBJ2-5 | TRBV7-9 | NA | once | CASSLPLMGETQYF | TGTGCCAGCAGCTTGCCTTTAATGGGGGAGACCCAGTACTTC
14 | TRBJ2-2 | TRBV6-6 | NA | NA | CASSYVVNTGELFF | TGTGCCAGCAGTTACGTGGTGAACACCGGGGAGCTGTTTTTT
14 | TRBJ1-1 | TRBV7-9 | NA | once | CASRLGGLDTEAFF | TGTGCCAGCAGATTAGGGGGGCTGGACACTGAAGCTTTCTTT
16 | TRBJ1-1 | TRBV5-1 | TRBD1 | NA | CASSPGQGVMNTEAFF | TGCGCCAGCAGTCCCGGCCAGGGGGTAATGAACACTGAAGCTTTCTTT
15 | TRBJ2-2 | TRBV7-9 | NA | NA | CASSLQGYPTGELFF | TGTGCCAGCAGCTTGCAGGGGTACCCCACCGGGGAGCTGTTTTTT
12 | TRBJ2-7 | TRBV27 | NA | NA | CASRAGVGEQYF | TGTGCCAGCAGGGCAGGGGTGGGCGAGCAGTACTTC
17 | TRBJ1-2 | TRBV4-1 | NA | NA | CASSPRDSSFSNYGYTF | TGCGCCAGCAGTCCAAGAGACAGTTCGTTTAGTAACTATGGCTACACCTTC
15 | TRBJ2-1 | TRBV7-6 | TRBD2 | NA | CASSPQRGFYNEQFF | TGTGCCAGCAGCCCCCAGCGGGGGTTTTACAATGAGCAGTTCTTC
16 | TRBJ2-2 | TRBV5-4 | TRBD1 | NA | CASSLPGQGGSGELFF | TGTGCCAGCAGCCTACCGGGACAGGGGGGCTCCGGGGAGCTGTTTTTT
15 | TRBJ1-1 | TRBV5-1 | TRBD1 | NA | CASSLDGTGGTEAFF | TGCGCCAGCAGCTTGGACGGGACAGGGGGTACTGAAGCTTTCTTT
15 | TRBJ1-2 | TRBV6-1 | NA | NA | CASSFENRGGRGYTF | TGTGCCAGCAGTTTCGAAAACCGGGGTGGGAGAGGCTACACCTTC
11 | TRBJ2-7 | TRBV20-1 | TRBD1 | NA | CSADRGYEQYF | TGCAGTGCTGACAGGGGCTACGAGCAGTACTTC
19 | TRBJ2-6 | TRBV23-1 | NA | NA | CASSPWEGTGYSGANVLTF | TGCGCCAGCAGTCCATGGGAGGGGACAGGATACTCTGGGGCCAACGTCCTGACTTTC
12 | TRBJ1-3 | TRBV30 | NA | NA | CAYTGSGNTIYF | TGTGCCTACACAGGTTCTGGAAACACCATATATTTT
13 | TRBJ2-3 | TRBV2 | NA | NA | CASIPGAPDTQYF | TGTGCCAGCATCCCCGGGGCCCCAGATACGCAGTATTTT
14 | TRBJ2-7 | TRBV6-5 | TRBD1 | NA | CASSVTGSSYEQYF | TGTGCCAGCAGTGTGACAGGGAGCTCCTACGAGCAGTACTTC
15 | TRBJ2-7 | TRBV6-1 | NA | NA | CASSAGGTAVSEQYF | TGTGCCAGCAGTGCGGGGGGGACAGCGGTCAGCGAGCAGTACTTC
14 | TRBJ2-5 | TRBV7-2 | NA | NA | CASSFSRGAETQYF | TGTGCCAGCAGCTTCTCTAGGGGAGCGGAGACCCAGTACTTC
14 | TRBJ1-1 | TRBV7-9 | NA | NA | CASSLAVGNTEAFF | TGTGCCAGCAGCTTAGCGGTGGGGAACACTGAAGCTTTCTTT
11 | TRBJ1-1 | TRBV18 | TRBD1 | NA | CASSQGEGAFF | TGTGCCAGCTCCCAGGGGGAGGGAGCTTTCTTT